These 23 T cell receptor beta chains were sequenced from one sample in a study of T-cell memory formation after mild COVID-19. TCRdb analysed the 5' RACE reads with MiXCR anew, one entry per CDR3 protein. Here the sample spans 450,000 to 650,000 distinct CDR3 sequences, roughly 21% being singletons. Sequencing was performed on PBMCs or a T cell subset sorted from them (not recorded which). All receptors come from an adult woman who had mild COVID-19 (a few samples of this study predate the infection). Cell type and time point are not known.

The chain links TRBV20-1 to TRBJ2-7, with TRBD2 matching 10 bases. Germline V gives CDR1 DFQATT, CDR2 SNEGSKA (reference sequence). The CDR3 extends over 14 amino acids. Trimming took 3 bases from V and 2 from J; bases not matched to a gene: 4. The CDR3 sequence is CSASSGLAAYEQYF. As DNA, the CDR3 is TGCAGTGCTAGTAGCGGACTAGCGGCCTACGAGCAGTACTTC.

This clonotype was detected only a few times. The gene calls are TRBV7-9 and TRBJ1-3, with a weak D call TRBD1 (6 bases). Trimming stripped 6 bases from V and 6 bases from J, with 12 bases between. The CDR3 loop spans 13 amino acids. The germline gives CDR1 SEHNR, CDR2 FQNEAQ (reference sequence). CDR3 in DNA: TGTGCCAGCAGATCTGGGGGGCAAAACACCATATATTTT. It specifies CASRSGGQNTIYF.

This clonotype was seen a single time. The chain recombines TRBV7-9 with TRBJ2-7, with D possibly being TRBD2 (5 bases). Trimming took off 2 bases at V and 1 base at J, with 12 bases between the two ends. From germline, CDR1 is SEHNR and CDR2 FQNEAQ (reference sequence). The CDR3 runs 15 residues. CDR3 DNA: TGTGCCAGCAGCTTATTCCGGGAAGGGTCCTACGAGCAGTACTTC. This codes for CASSLFREGSYEQYF.

CDR3 amino acids: CSVDTLGVNNEQFF. The CDR3 nucleotides are TGCAGCGTTGACACTTTAGGGGTGAACAATGAGCAGTTCTTC. The chain couples TRBV29-1 to TRBJ2-1; D is perhaps TRBD1 (5 bases). Germline lookup yields CDR1 SQVTM and CDR2 ANQGSEA. V lost 3 bases to trimming and J lost 5 bases, with 14 bases between them. The CDR3 has 14 residues.

The chain uses TRBV6-1 and TRBJ2-2; 13 nucleotides align to TRBD2. Trimming at V came to 4 bases and at J to 7 bases, leaving 6 bases not matched to a gene. Germline CDR1 and CDR2: MNHNS and SASEGT. The CDR3 has 16 residues. This CDR3 reads CASSVGLAGEGGELFF. The CDR3 DNA reads TGTGCCAGCAGTGTAGGACTAGCGGGAGAGGGCGGGGAGCTGTTTTTT.

There are a few counts of this clonotype. This sequence joins TRBV27 and TRBJ2-1, with 13 nucleotides matching TRBD2. V dropped 8 bases and J dropped 7; count of bases not matched to a gene: 8. The germline CDR1 and CDR2 sequences are MNHEY and SMNVEV (reference sequence). The CDR3 is 15 amino acids. This chain's CDR3 is CASATLAGGWNEQFF. CDR3 DNA sequence: TGTGCCAGCGCAACACTAGCGGGAGGGTGGAATGAGCAGTTCTTC.

This clonotype has a handful of counts. The V and J genes are TRBV19 and TRBJ2-3, with D perhaps TRBD1 or TRBD2 (5 bases each). CDR1 is LNHDA and CDR2 is SQIVND in the germline V gene (reference sequence). V lost 0 bases and J lost 6, with 19 bases in between. The CDR3 is 17 residues long. The chain's CDR3 is CASSIDRRAGASDTQYF. The CDR3 nucleotides are TGTGCCAGTAGTATAGATCGGCGGGCCGGGGCTTCGGATACGCAGTATTTT.

CDR3 nucleotide sequence: TGCAGCGTAGGCAATTCGGAGACCCAGTACTTC. This sequence encodes CSVGNSETQYF. V is TRBV29-1 and J is TRBJ2-5, with D unclear. CDR1 SQVTM and CDR2 ANQGSEA come from the germline V gene. V was clipped by 6 bases and J by 5 bases, with 10 bases between them. This CDR3 is 11 amino acids long.

This clonotype was observed at least ten times. The chain joins TRBV5-1 to TRBJ2-2; 7 nucleotides agree with TRBD1. The V gene end was trimmed by 5 bases and the J gene end by 3 bases; junction bases not matched to a gene: 10. Germline values: CDR1 SGHRS, CDR2 YFSETQ. The CDR3 has 16 residues. CDR3 sequence (DNA): TGCGCCAGCAGTCTCGGGCCTACAGGGGACACCGGGGAGCTGTTTTTT. It encodes CASSLGPTGDTGELFF. Looking up the rest from reference TRBV5-1 and TRBJ2-2 gives the full variable domain: KAGVTQTPRYLIKTRGQQVTLSCSPISGHRSVSWYQQTPGQGLQFLFEYFSETQRNKGNFPGRFSGRQFSNSRSEMNVSTLELGDSALYLCASSLGPTGDTGELFFGEGSRLTVL.

The chain is built from TRBV20-1 and TRBJ1-2; D call uncertain. Trimming took 1 base from V and 8 from J, leaving 5 bases between them. The CDR3 has 10 amino acids. Germline CDR1 DFQATT, CDR2 SNEGSKA (reference sequence). The CDR3: CSARAEGYTF. For the CDR3, the DNA is TGCAGTGCTAGAGCCGAAGGCTACACCTTC.

The rearrangement links TRBV6-2 or TRBV6-3 to TRBJ2-7, with 8 bases aligning to TRBD2. V lost 0 bases, J lost 1 base, and 11 bases stayed unmatched. This CDR3 contains 18 residues. Germline values: CDR1 MNHEY, CDR2 SVGEGT. CDR3 in amino acids: CASSYSKGREASSYEQYF. CDR3 bases: TGTGCCAGCAGTTACTCGAAGGGGCGGGAGGCCAGTTCCTACGAGCAGTACTTC.

This clonotype has more than one count but fewer than ten. This chain connects TRBV7-6 to TRBJ2-3, with 7 positions matching TRBD2. The CDR3 has 17 residues. V was clipped by 2 bases and J by 2 bases; unmatched bases: 10. Germline V CDR1 and CDR2: SGHVS, FNYEAQ. Here the CDR3 DNA reads TGTGCCAGCAGCTTAATTGGGGATAGCGGGTTCACAGATACGCAGTATTTT. Amino acid sequence: CASSLIGDSGFTDTQYF.

This clonotype was seen a few times. The gene calls are TRBV7-3 and TRBJ2-1; 12 nucleotides agree with TRBD2. The J segment lost 8 bases and the V segment lost 1 base, leaving 15 bases of the junction unmatched. This CDR3 comprises 19 residues. Germline V lookup: CDR1 SGHTA, CDR2 FQGTGA. CDR3 loop: CASSLMASGGATLFYEQFF. The CDR3 DNA follows: TGTGCCAGCAGCTTAATGGCTAGCGGGGGGGCCACTCTTTTTTATGAGCAGTTCTTC. Variable domain in full (rest from reference TRBV7-3 and TRBJ2-1): GAGVSQTPSNKVTEKGKYVELRCDPISGHTALYWYRQSLGQGPEFLIYFQGTGAADDSGLPNDRFFAVRPEGSVSTLKIQRTERGDSAVYLCASSLMASGGATLFYEQFFGPGTRLTVL.

At least ten counts were recorded for this clonotype. The chain employs TRBV14 and TRBJ2-7, with TRBD1 matching over 7 bases. The CDR3 totals 13 residues. V shed 2 bases, J shed 3 bases, and the junction held 1 base outside the gene matches. Germline loops: CDR1 SGHDN, CDR2 FVKESK. CDR3 nucleotides: TGTGCCAGCAGCCAATACAGGGGCTACGAGCAGTACTTC. Residues: CASSQYRGYEQYF.

The table lists this clonotype with a few counts. The V and J genes are TRBV6-1 and TRBJ2-6, with D possibly matching TRBD1 (6 bases). The CDR3 length is 18 residues. Germline V gene lookup returns CDR1 MNHNS and CDR2 SASEGT. Trimming took off 2 bases at V and 2 bases at J, with 16 bases between the two ends. The CDR3 sequence is CASSERSVGDTGANVLTF. CDR3 bases: TGTGCCAGCAGTGAACGATCGGTGGGGGACACTGGGGCCAACGTCCTGACTTTC.

There are a few counts of this clonotype. This chain links TRBV3-1 with TRBJ2-5; 9 bases map to TRBD2. CDR1 and CDR2 from the germline V gene are LGHDT and YNNKEL (reference sequence). The CDR3 consists of 15 residues. The V segment lost 3 bases and the J segment 1 base; nucleotides outside the gene matches: 3. CDR3: CASSHLGLAQETQYF. In DNA, the CDR3 is TGTGCCAGCAGCCATCTGGGACTAGCCCAAGAGACCCAGTACTTC.

The rearrangement uses TRBV5-1 and TRBJ1-5; D is undetermined. Germline-derived CDR1 and CDR2 are SGHRS and YFSETQ. V shed 0 bases and J shed 4 bases, with 11 bases lying between them. CDR3 length: 15 residues. The CDR3 DNA sequence: TGCGCCAGCAGCTTGGACCTCCTATCAAATCAGCCCCAGCATTTT. Protein product: CASSLDLLSNQPQHF.

This clonotype was seen a handful of times. The chain carries TRBV7-3 and TRBJ1-1, with unresolved D. CDR1 is SGHTA and CDR2 is FQGTGA in the germline V gene. V was trimmed by 0 bases and J by 3 bases, leaving 5 bases between them. The CDR3 sequence is 13 residues long. CDR3 in amino acids: CASSLTRDTEAFF. For the CDR3, the DNA is TGTGCCAGCAGCTTAACGAGAGACACTGAAGCTTTCTTT. Complete variable domain (other parts from reference TRBV7-3 and TRBJ1-1): GAGVSQTPSNKVTEKGKYVELRCDPISGHTALYWYRQSLGQGPEFLIYFQGTGAADDSGLPNDRFFAVRPEGSVSTLKIQRTERGDSAVYLCASSLTRDTEAFFGQGTRLTVV.

The genes are TRBV19 and TRBJ1-5, with TRBD1 matching over 8 bases. Unmatched junction bases numbered 9, after V lost 1 base and J lost 13 bases. Per the germline V gene, CDR1 is LNHDA and CDR2 is SQIVND (reference sequence). This CDR3 region has 14 residues. The CDR3 is CASSIGRGPYGQHF. In DNA, the CDR3 is TGTGCCAGTAGTATAGGCAGGGGGCCCTATGGTCAGCATTTT.

This clonotype was seen a few times. The chain carries TRBV11-2 and TRBJ2-7; tentative D call: TRBD1 (5 bases). Germline CDR1 is SGHAT and CDR2 is FQNNGV. Trimming shortened V by 9 bases and J by 5 bases, and 14 bases separated the two germline ends. The CDR3 runs 12 residues. This CDR3 reads CASRGRAHEQYF. In nucleotides, the CDR3 is TGTGCCAGTAGGGGAAGGGCGCACGAGCAGTACTTC.

In this sample, this clonotype turned up a few times. This sequence joins TRBV6-5 and TRBJ1-3; D perhaps matches TRBD1 (6 bases). This CDR3 comprises 14 residues. The germline CDR1 and CDR2 sequences are MNHEY and SVGAGI. With 7 bases removed from V and 4 bases from J, the gap between germline ends came to 14 bases. CDR3 nucleotides: TGTGCCAGCAAGACGGACAGCTACGGAAACACCATATATTTT. It translates to CASKTDSYGNTIYF.

This clonotype was counted a few times. V and J are TRBV2 and TRBJ2-7; TRBD1 might be the D (5 bases). Trimming removed 6 bases at V and 2 bases at J, with 14 bases between. The CDR3 totals 14 residues. The germline gives CDR1 SNHLY, CDR2 FYNNEI. The CDR3 protein is CASSPDEGAYEQYF. The CDR3 coding sequence is TGTGCCAGCAGCCCCGATGAAGGGGCCTACGAGCAGTACTTC.

This clonotype was seen ten or more times. This chain joins TRBV4-1 and TRBJ1-1; D is ambiguous. The CDR3 extends over 16 amino acids. The germline CDR1 and CDR2 sequences are MGHRA and YSYEKL. Trimming cost V 0 bases and J 2 bases, with 13 bases left between them. The CDR3 here is CASSQEPSLLNTEAFF. The CDR3 DNA reads as TGCGCCAGCAGCCAAGAACCTTCTTTGCTAAACACTGAAGCTTTCTTT.